This TCR beta chain was sequenced during a study of vaccination effects on CD4 cells after COVID-19. Regarding this clone: Its specificity is not known.

Trimming took 3 bases from V and 8 from J; bases not matched to a gene: 8. The CDR3 totals 16 residues. Germline assignment: CDR1 LGHNA and CDR2 YNFKEQ. Clones were sequenced by immunoSEQ multiplex PCR, and TCRdb holds only the in-frame ones, with some missing. The table includes approximately 30,000 clones, roughly four fifths detected once. Antigen-specific CD4+ T cell clonotypes were called by their expansion after viral peptide-pool culture in ViraFEST. It was after approximately 11 days of culture that CD4+ T cells were isolated. Vaccine administered to participants consisted of two doses of either BNT162b2 or mRNA-1273.

The sequence derives from a human donor who received a COVID-19 vaccine. Some clones in this sample may be carry-over from other donors' samples. The sample here was CD4+ T cells from PBMCs cultured with HCoV-NL63 spike peptides, taken after COVID-19 vaccination. The chain recombines TRBV4-2 with TRBJ1-6; 9 nucleotides line up with TRBD1. The DNA for the CDR3 is TGTGCCAGCAGCCATTCTGGACAGGGGTTGCATTCACCCCTCCACTTT. Translating gives CASSHSGQGLHSPLHF.